This T cell receptor beta chain was recorded in a study of CD8 T cells in ankylosing spondylitis. The study, taken as a whole, reports: Disease-linked clones had a CD8+ phenotype and relatively low frequency in peripheral blood.

TCRdb called the 5' RACE reads again in MiXCR, with one record for every CDR3 protein. The top ten hold about 6.8% of the sample, which has a few hundred thousand distinct CDR3 sequences, approximately 11% seen once. J was trimmed by 3 bases and V by 4 bases; bases with no gene match: 7. The V gene's germline CDR1 is KGHSH and CDR2 LQKENI. The CDR3 runs 16 residues. Regarding this clonotype: What it binds is unknown.

This receptor was identified in a male donor with ankylosing spondylitis or in good health (not recorded which). The J gene is TRBJ2-3, the V gene TRBV18, with 10 bases fitting TRBD1. The sample was blood, either unsorted or a sorted T cell fraction (not recorded which). The CDR3 here is CASSRPGQGSTDTQYF. The CDR3 DNA follows: TGTGCCAGCTCACGTCCGGGACAGGGGTCGACAGATACGCAGTATTTT.